This passage covers 30 T cell receptor beta chains from one sample sequenced in a study of T cell repertoires in cytomegalovirus infection. Their antigen targets remain unknown. TCRdb ran MiXCR on the reads and lists one entry per CDR3 protein. In the table there are around 800,000 distinct CDR3 sequences, around a third of which are singletons. Here the sequenced sample was cultured CD8+ T cells from PBMCs, taken from culture after CMV antigen stimulation. Receptors originate from a human donor in good health (CMV status not recorded). Some clones in this sample may be carry-over from other donors' samples.

This rearrangement joins TRBV19 to TRBJ1-2; perhaps TRBD1 as D (6 bases). The CDR3 has 13 residues. Germline-derived CDR1 and CDR2 are LNHDA and SQIVND (reference sequence). Deletions cut 4 bases from V and 4 bases from J, with 10 bases between. The CDR3 loop reads CASSTTGPYGYTF. The CDR3 DNA reads TGTGCCAGTAGTACCACAGGGCCCTATGGCTACACCTTC.

The chain is built from TRBV7-9 and TRBJ1-2; 8 nucleotides agree with TRBD1. Germline loops: CDR1 SEHNR, CDR2 FQNEAQ (reference sequence). The V gene end was trimmed by 5 bases and the J gene end by 3 bases; junction bases not matched to a gene: 11. The CDR3 totals 16 residues. The CDR3 DNA sequence: TGTGCCAGCAGCCTTCCCTTACAGGGGGAGGACTATGGCTACACCTTC. Its protein is CASSLPLQGEDYGYTF.

The J gene is TRBJ1-1, the V gene TRBV6-5; D uncertain. CDR1 and CDR2 (germline): MNHEY, SVGAGI. CDR3 length equals 15 residues. The V gene lost 0 bases and the J gene lost 0 bases, with 8 bases spanning the gap. CDR3 loop: CASSYSAVMNTEAFF. The CDR3 DNA follows: TGTGCCAGCAGTTACTCGGCAGTAATGAACACTGAAGCTTTCTTT.

The chain joins TRBV7-2 to TRBJ2-3, with D possibly being TRBD1 or TRBD2 (5 bases each). Germline lookup yields CDR1 SGHTA and CDR2 FQGNSA. CDR3 size: 11 residues. The V gene lost 3 bases and the J gene lost 9 bases, with 7 bases spanning the gap. The DNA for the CDR3 is TGTGCCAGCAGCTTTGAGGGGACGCAGTATTTT. Its translation is CASSFEGTQYF.

The rearrangement uses TRBV12-3 or TRBV12-4 and TRBJ2-1, with a tentative D call TRBD1 (5 bases). Between the trimmed V and J ends, which lost 3 bases and 3 bases, there was a span of 12 bases. The CDR3 has 15 amino acids. The chain's CDR3 is CASSFGDRSYNEQFF. CDR3 in DNA: TGTGCCAGCAGTTTCGGCGACAGAAGCTACAATGAGCAGTTCTTC.

This clonotype has just a few counts. The chain has TRBV6-2 or TRBV6-3 and TRBJ1-5, with 8 bases that match TRBD1. The CDR3 runs to 16 residues. In germline, CDR1 is MNHEY, CDR2 SVGEGT. J gave up 3 bases and V 0 bases, and 4 bases lay outside the gene matches. CDR3 amino acids: CASSYSVTGANQPQHF. The CDR3 nucleotides read TGTGCCAGCAGTTACTCAGTGACAGGGGCCAATCAGCCCCAGCATTTT.

The chain is built from TRBV6-1 and TRBJ1-1; D ambiguous. Trimming shortened V by 2 bases and J by 1 base, and 11 bases separated the two germline ends. The CDR3 has 15 residues. The V gene's germline CDR1 is MNHNS and CDR2 SASEGT. DNA for the CDR3: TGTGCCAGCAGTGAATCAGCAGGATCGAACACTGAAGCTTTCTTT. Its translation is CASSESAGSNTEAFF.

In this sample, this clonotype turned up many times. J is TRBJ2-3 and V is TRBV6-6, with TRBD2 identical over 7 bases. In germline, CDR1 is MNHNY, CDR2 SVGAGI (reference sequence). The CDR3 has 14 residues. J lost 2 bases, V lost 3 bases, and 2 bases had no gene match. In DNA, the CDR3 is TGTGCCAGCAGTTATAGCGGGTCCACAGATACGCAGTATTTT. Protein: CASSYSGSTDTQYF.

The chain employs TRBV18 and TRBJ1-5; TRBD1 is a possible D gene (5 bases). The CDR3 contains 17 residues. V lost 6 bases and J 5 bases, leaving 23 bases between the germline ends. Per germline, CDR1 KGHSH and CDR2 LQKENI. CDR3 nucleotides: TGTGCCAGCTCGTACCGCTCCGGGACGTTATGGGATCAGCCCCAGCATTTT. Protein: CASSYRSGTLWDQPQHF.

The chain has TRBV11-2 and TRBJ1-2, with 7 bases that match TRBD1. J gave up 3 bases and V 3 bases, and 13 bases lay outside the gene matches. This CDR3 region has 17 residues. Germline V gives CDR1 SGHAT, CDR2 FQNNGV. The DNA of the CDR3 is TGTGCCAGCAGCTTGTCGAATAGCAGGGGGGACGACTATGGCTACACCTTC. It codes for CASSLSNSRGDDYGYTF.

This clonotype turned up a few times. The chain has TRBV7-8 and TRBJ2-2; D unresolved. There are 17 residues in the CDR3. CDR1 and CDR2 from the germline V gene are SGHVS and FQNEAQ. The V and J ends lost 1 base and 2 bases respectively, with 14 bases between them. The DNA of the CDR3 is TGTGCCAGCAGCTTAGGGCCCCGGGCGACCAACACCGGGGAGCTGTTTTTT. Translating it yields CASSLGPRATNTGELFF.

The chain links TRBV28 to TRBJ2-1, with D perhaps TRBD1 (5 bases). Germline V gives CDR1 MDHEN, CDR2 SYDVKM. The CDR3 is 17 residues long. Trimming took off 5 bases at V and 0 bases at J, with 17 bases between the two ends. CDR3 region: CASSPRTIIPSYNEQFF. CDR3 nucleotides: TGTGCCAGCAGTCCGCGGACAATCATACCCTCCTACAATGAGCAGTTCTTC.

The chain links TRBV27 to TRBJ2-7; D gene ambiguous. V lost 3 bases, J lost 5 bases, and 11 bases lay in between. The V gene's germline CDR1 is MNHEY and CDR2 SMNVEV (reference sequence). The CDR3 loop spans 13 amino acids. CDR3 in amino acids: CASSFGPEDEQYV. The DNA of the CDR3 is TGTGCCAGCAGTTTCGGACCTGAAGACGAGCAGTACGTC.

The V gene is TRBV4-1, the J gene TRBJ1-1; D not certain. The germline V and J ends were trimmed by 1 base and 7 bases, with 7 bases remaining between them. The CDR3 contains 12 residues. CDR1 MGHRA and CDR2 YSYEKL come from the germline V gene. In DNA, the CDR3 is TGCGCCAGCAGCCAAGTATCCGGTGAAGCTTTCTTT. Encoded protein: CASSQVSGEAFF.

This clonotype appeared many times. This chain links TRBV7-6 with TRBJ2-7; D not resolved. The length of the CDR3 is 12 residues. Germline V gene data show CDR1 as SGHVS and CDR2 as FNYEAQ. V lost 4 bases and J 8 bases, leaving 12 bases between the germline ends. CDR3 loop: CASSSDVVQQYF. The CDR3 DNA reads as TGTGCCAGCAGCTCGGACGTTGTGCAGCAGTACTTC. Variable domain in full (rest from reference TRBV7-6 and TRBJ2-7): GAGVSQSPRYKVTKRGQDVALRCDPISGHVSLYWYRQALGQGPEFLTYFNYEAQQDKSGLPNDRFSAERPEGSISTLTIQRTEQRDSAMYRCASSSDVVQQYFGPGTRLTVT.

J is TRBJ2-2 and V is TRBV29-1, with D perhaps TRBD2 (6 bases). There are 17 residues in the CDR3. Trimming left V 0 bases short and J 4 bases short, with 18 bases between. Germline V lookup: CDR1 SQVTM, CDR2 ANQGSEA. Here the CDR3 DNA reads TGCAGCGTTGAAGATCTCGGGGACTCAGCAGGCACCGGGGAGCTGTTTTTT. Amino acids: CSVEDLGDSAGTGELFF.

This clonotype was detected a few times. The V call is TRBV10-3, the J call TRBJ1-5, with no clear D. The CDR3 sequence is 13 residues long. CDR1 and CDR2 (germline): ENHRY, SYGVKD. Trimming left V 4 bases short and J 4 bases short, with 8 bases between. CDR3 bases: TGTGCCATCAGTGGTCAAGGAAATCAGCCCCAGCATTTT. It translates to CAISGQGNQPQHF.

The genes are TRBV28 and TRBJ1-2; perhaps TRBD1 as D (5 bases). CDR3 length: 16 residues. Germline CDR1 and CDR2: MDHEN and SYDVKM. Trimming removed 1 base at V and 6 bases at J, with 18 bases between. The CDR3 is CASSLLEWGTVDGYTF. DNA for the CDR3: TGTGCCAGCAGTTTATTGGAGTGGGGCACGGTCGATGGCTACACCTTC.

This clonotype was counted a few times. This chain joins TRBV6-5 and TRBJ1-1; no clear D. V shed 0 bases and J shed 6 bases, with 8 bases lying between them. CDR1 MNHEY and CDR2 SVGAGI come from the germline V gene. The CDR3 totals 13 residues. CDR3 sequence (DNA): TGTGCCAGCAGTTACTCGTTAGGCTCTGAAGCTTTCTTT. It codes for CASSYSLGSEAFF.

This clonotype appeared a few times. The chain combines TRBV12-3 or TRBV12-4 with TRBJ2-7; tentative D call: TRBD1 (6 bases). This CDR3 has 13 residues. V was trimmed by 7 bases and J by 5 bases, leaving 15 bases between them. The CDR3 loop reads CASKRQDSDEQYF. In nucleotides, the CDR3 is TGTGCCAGCAAGAGACAGGATTCCGACGAGCAGTACTTC.

This chain connects TRBV12-3 or TRBV12-4 to TRBJ2-3, with 10 bases that match TRBD2. CDR3 size: 17 residues. The J segment lost 1 base and the V segment lost 6 bases, leaving 10 bases of the junction unmatched. This CDR3 is CASSRTTSGWGTDTQYF. DNA of the CDR3: TGTGCCAGCAGCCGAACGACTAGCGGGTGGGGCACAGATACGCAGTATTTT.

The chain's CDR3 is CASSEARRRTEAFF. The DNA for the CDR3 is TGTGCCAGCAGTGAAGCCCGCCGAAGAACTGAAGCTTTCTTT. The chain couples TRBV6-1 to TRBJ1-1; D is uncertain. Trimming took off 0 bases at V and 5 bases at J, with 10 bases between the two ends. This CDR3 comprises 14 residues. Germline V gives CDR1 MNHNS, CDR2 SASEGT.

In this sample, this clonotype turned up a few times. This sequence joins TRBV7-9 and TRBJ2-1; no clear D gene. Looked up from germline, CDR1 is SEHNR and CDR2 is FQNEAQ (reference sequence). The CDR3 length is 13 residues. V was trimmed by 1 base and J by 8 bases, leaving 9 bases between them. The CDR3 sequence: CASSLVSGYEQFF. CDR3 DNA sequence: TGTGCCAGCAGCTTAGTATCGGGCTATGAGCAGTTCTTC.

This clonotype came up once. The V gene is TRBV24-1, the J gene TRBJ1-5, with D perhaps matching TRBD1 (5 bases). The CDR3 is made up of 13 amino acids. The germline CDR1 and CDR2 sequences are KGHDR and SFDVKD. Trimming shortened V by 5 bases and J by 3 bases, and 7 bases separated the two germline ends. The CDR3 protein is CATSVGANQPQHF. In DNA, the CDR3 is TGTGCCACCAGTGTTGGGGCCAATCAGCCCCAGCATTTT.

This clonotype occurred once. The chain joins TRBV12-3 or TRBV12-4 to TRBJ2-7; the D gene is possibly TRBD1 (6 bases). The CDR3 sequence is 13 residues long. V was clipped by 3 bases and J by 5 bases, with 11 bases between them. The CDR3 loop reads CASSLMGADEQYF. The CDR3 DNA reads TGTGCCAGCAGTTTGATGGGGGCCGACGAGCAGTACTTC.

The genes are TRBV19 and TRBJ1-1, with unresolved D. The V gene lost 9 bases and the J gene lost 2 bases, with 13 bases spanning the gap. CDR1 is LNHDA and CDR2 is SQIVND in the germline V gene (reference sequence). The CDR3 runs 13 residues. The CDR3 DNA follows: TGTGCCAGCAAGATTGTCGGAAACACTGAAGCTTTCTTT. Translated: CASKIVGNTEAFF.

The gene calls are TRBV28 and TRBJ1-2, with TRBD1 identical over 10 bases. Looked up from germline, CDR1 is MDHEN and CDR2 is SYDVKM. CDR3 length equals 13 residues. With V trimmed by 4 bases and J by 8 bases, 4 bases remained unmatched. The CDR3 loop reads CASSYGTGEGYTF. CDR3 in DNA: TGTGCCAGCAGTTATGGGACAGGGGAAGGCTACACCTTC.

The chain uses TRBV7-2 and TRBJ2-7, with 7 bases that match TRBD1. Germline trimming cut 4 bases from V and 3 bases from J; bases unmatched to any gene: 6. Germline V CDR1 and CDR2: SGHTA, FQGNSA. The CDR3 has 14 amino acids. This CDR3 is CASSSAGQVYEQYF. CDR3 coding DNA: TGTGCCAGCAGCTCCGCCGGACAGGTCTACGAGCAGTACTTC.

This clonotype was recorded a few times. The chain couples TRBV18 to TRBJ1-2; a weak D match, TRBD1 (5 bases). The length of the CDR3 is 17 residues. V was cut by 2 bases and J by 0 bases, with 16 bases left in between. Germline V gives CDR1 KGHSH, CDR2 LQKENI. CDR3 bases: TGTGCCAGCTCACCAGACAGTTGGGGCTATGCTAACTATGGCTACACCTTC. It encodes CASSPDSWGYANYGYTF.

The rearrangement links TRBV6-6 to TRBJ1-5, with a possible D match to TRBD1 (6 bases). V was cut by 6 bases and J by 1 base, with 13 bases left in between. The CDR3 contains 15 residues. Germline CDR1 MNHNY, CDR2 SVGAGI (reference sequence). This CDR3 reads CASRGGGKSNQPQHF. CDR3 in DNA: TGTGCCAGCAGAGGGGGTGGGAAAAGCAATCAGCCCCAGCATTTT.